This TCR beta chain was documented in a study of T cell responses to AZD1222 COVID-19 vaccine. Trimming shortened V by 0 bases and J by 2 bases, and 5 bases separated the two germline ends. There are 13 residues in the CDR3. The germline V gene has CDR1 SGHKS and CDR2 YYEKEE (reference sequence). Study observations and caveats: Among spike-specific TCRs, nearly half reportedly target unmutated variant regions. Seropositive at baseline were only a handful of AZD1222 recipients.

The repertoire was sequenced with immunoSEQ multiplex PCR; TCRdb's copy has only in-frame clones and lacks some. The sample includes 85,000 to 95,000 clones, about 91% of them seen just once. In the case of this clone: Its antigen remains unidentified.

The chain combines TRBV5-5 with TRBJ1-2; D may be TRBD1 (5 bases). The source of this sequence is an adult who received the AZD1222 COVID-19 vaccine. This specimen was peripheral blood, taken 28 days after the second AZD1222 dose. For the CDR3, the DNA is TGTGCCAGCAGCTTGGGGGGGAACTATGGCTACACCTTC. Encoded protein: CASSLGGNYGYTF.